The 32 T cell receptor beta chains given below trace back to one sample, sequenced in a study of beta chain features in type 1 diabetes. General observations from the study: TCRB CDR3s from Type 1 diabetes patients were moderately but significantly shorter in all four CD4+ subsets.

Expressed TCRB transcripts were sequenced after all isolated RNA was converted to cDNA. Repertoires were generated with immunoSEQ multiplex PCR, while TCRdb's copy carries only in-frame clones and drops some. The profile shows roughly 160,000 clones, 7.5% to 9.5% of them singletons. The antigens for these receptors are not known. Material: central memory CD4+ T cells from blood. All receptors derive from a woman between 18 and 30 years old with type 1 diabetes.

The chain uses TRBV4-3 and TRBJ2-7, with 7 bases that match TRBD1. The germline gives CDR1 LGHNA, CDR2 YSLEER. This CDR3 region has 14 residues. V shed 1 base and J 7 bases; nucleotides not matched to a gene: 7. In DNA, the CDR3 is TGCGCCAGCAGCCAAGTAGGCCAGGGGGTGGAGCAGTACTTC. Translated: CASSQVGQGVEQYF.

This clone was seen repeatedly, ten times or more. This chain connects TRBV28 to TRBJ2-7; 11 positions agree with TRBD2. Germline CDR1 MDHEN, CDR2 SYDVKM. The CDR3 has 15 residues. With V trimmed by 0 bases and J by 2 bases, 0 bases remained unmatched. The CDR3 DNA reads TGTGCCAGCAGTTTATGGACTAGCGGGACCTACGAGCAGTACTTC. It is translated as CASSLWTSGTYEQYF.

This clone was counted between two and nine times. The chain employs TRBV28 and TRBJ2-3; TRBD2 aligns across 11 bases. Germline trimming cut 5 bases from V and 0 bases from J; bases unmatched to any gene: 4. The germline CDR1 and CDR2 sequences are MDHEN and SYDVKM. The CDR3 contains 16 residues. CDR3 coding DNA: TGTGCCAGCAGTGGGACTAGCGGATATAGCACAGATACGCAGTATTTT. Translating it yields CASSGTSGYSTDTQYF.

The chain recombines TRBV5-1 with TRBJ2-7; TRBD1 agrees at 8 bases. Germline assignment: CDR1 SGHRS and CDR2 YFSETQ. The trim removed 3 bases at V and 4 bases at J, leaving 6 bases unmatched. CDR3 length: 14 residues. DNA of the CDR3: TGCGCCAGCAGCTGGACAGGGACCAAATACGAGCAGTACTTC. Its translation: CASSWTGTKYEQYF.

This sequence joins TRBV2 and TRBJ2-1; unclear D gene. The CDR3 loop spans 13 amino acids. Germline loops: CDR1 SNHLY, CDR2 FYNNEI. V was trimmed by 6 bases and J by 9 bases, leaving 15 bases between them. The CDR3 here is CASSGTSWSEQFF. The CDR3 DNA follows: TGTGCCAGCAGCGGTACCAGCTGGAGTGAGCAGTTCTTC.

This clone was seen a few times. Here the CDR3 reads CASSPSRGLPDTQYF. In DNA, the CDR3 is TGTGCCAGCAGCCCAAGCAGGGGGCTACCAGATACGCAGTATTTT. V is TRBV7-9 and J is TRBJ2-3; 8 bases fit TRBD1. V lost 5 bases, J lost 4 bases, and 8 bases stayed unmatched. Germline V gene sequence: CDR1 SEHNR, CDR2 FQNEAQ (reference sequence). This CDR3 region has 15 residues.

This sequence joins TRBV7-9 and TRBJ2-7, with 14 bases lining up with TRBD2. CDR1 is SEHNR and CDR2 is FQNEAQ in the germline V gene (reference sequence). After removal of 5 bases from V and 0 bases from J, the junction contained 12 bases not matched to a gene. This CDR3 contains 19 residues. The CDR3 DNA sequence: TGTGCCAGCAGCCCGATCCAGGGACTAGCGGGGGAGAGCTCCTACGAGCAGTACTTC. Amino acids: CASSPIQGLAGESSYEQYF.

CDR3 loop: CASSPGSPPYEQYF. Written as DNA, the CDR3 is TGTGCCAGCAGCCCCGGTTCTCCCCCCTACGAGCAGTACTTC. The chain recombines TRBV7-9 with TRBJ2-7; D uncertain. CDR1 SEHNR and CDR2 FQNEAQ come from the germline V gene (reference sequence). Between the trimmed V and J ends, which lost 5 bases and 2 bases, there was a span of 13 bases. This CDR3 is 14 amino acids long.

This clone was found a few times. This chain connects TRBV20-1 to TRBJ2-4; D call uncertain. With 4 bases removed from V and 4 bases from J, the gap between germline ends came to 5 bases. The CDR3 extends over 11 amino acids. CDR1 is DFQATT, CDR2 SNEGSKA, per germline (reference sequence). CDR3 sequence reads: CSANRKNIQYF. In DNA, the CDR3 is TGCAGTGCTAATCGTAAAAACATTCAGTACTTC.

A few counts support this clone. The chain has TRBV10-3 and TRBJ2-7, with TRBD1 as a possible D gene (5 bases). Trimming stripped 6 bases from V and 1 base from J, with 10 bases between. The CDR3 is 13 amino acids. Germline V gives CDR1 ENHRY, CDR2 SYGVKD. The CDR3 sequence is CAIRAGQSYEQYF. The DNA for the CDR3 is TGTGCCATCAGGGCAGGACAATCCTACGAGCAGTACTTC.

This chain connects TRBV18 to TRBJ2-1; 9 positions agree with TRBD2. The CDR3 covers 15 residues. The V and J ends lost 3 bases and 8 bases, in that order; junction bases with no gene match: 8. Germline CDR1 and CDR2: KGHSH and LQKENI. The CDR3 nucleotides read TGTGCCAGCTCACCGGCGGGACTAGCAAACGATGAGCAGTTCTTC. Encoded protein: CASSPAGLANDEQFF. Complete variable domain (other parts from reference TRBV18 and TRBJ2-1): NAGVMQNPRHLVRRRGQEARLRCSPMKGHSHVYWYRQLPEEGLKFMVYLQKENIIDESGMPKERFSAEFPKEGPSILRIQQVVRGDSAAYFCASSPAGLANDEQFFGPGTRLTVL.

This clone appeared a few times. V and J are TRBV19 and TRBJ1-6; weak D call: TRBD1 (6 bases). The CDR3 extends over 14 amino acids. V gave up 6 bases and J gave up 5 bases, with 11 bases separating them. Germline assignment: CDR1 LNHDA and CDR2 SQIVND (reference sequence). Here the CDR3 reads CASRPGQNNSPLHF. The CDR3 DNA reads as TGTGCCAGTAGGCCGGGACAAAATAATTCACCCCTCCACTTT.

This rearrangement joins TRBV19 to TRBJ2-2; 7 positions match TRBD2. Germline trimming cut 5 bases from V and 0 bases from J; bases unmatched to any gene: 12. The V gene's germline CDR1 is LNHDA and CDR2 SQIVND (reference sequence). The CDR3 totals 18 residues. This CDR3 reads CASSPSPITSANTGELFF. For the CDR3, the DNA is TGTGCCAGTAGTCCGAGCCCCATTACTAGCGCGAACACCGGGGAGCTGTTTTTT.

This clone was found a few times. V and J are TRBV6-6 and TRBJ2-3; possible D gene TRBD1, 6 bases. The V and J ends lost 6 bases and 0 bases respectively, with 13 bases between them. The CDR3 runs to 15 residues. CDR1 and CDR2 (germline): MNHNY, SVGAGI (reference sequence). The CDR3 spells CASRDGTYSTDTQYF. DNA of the CDR3: TGTGCCAGCAGGGACGGGACATACAGCACAGATACGCAGTATTTT.

The chain employs TRBV5-1 and TRBJ2-3; weak D call: TRBD1 (6 bases). The germline V gene has CDR1 SGHRS and CDR2 YFSETQ. Between the trimmed V and J ends, which lost 0 bases and 0 bases, there was a span of 11 bases. This CDR3 region has 16 residues. The CDR3 bases are TGCGCCAGCAGCTTGGGCGAGGGGGTGAGCACAGATACGCAGTATTTT. Translating it yields CASSLGEGVSTDTQYF.

The rearrangement links TRBV9 to TRBJ2-7; 8 nucleotides match TRBD1. Germline V CDR1 and CDR2: SGDLS, YYNGEE. Losses at the gene ends were 8 bases for V and 3 bases for J; bases not matched to a gene: 10. The CDR3 has 14 residues. CDR3 region: CARFGTGAFYEQYF. The CDR3, as DNA: TGTGCCAGATTCGGGACAGGTGCCTTCTACGAGCAGTACTTC.

This clone was picked up a small number of times. Additional DNA sequences in this sample encode the identical CDR3. The rearrangement uses TRBV7-9 and TRBJ1-1; maybe TRBD1 (5 bases). V was shortened by 3 bases and J by 7 bases, with 9 bases between the two germline ends. Germline V gene data show CDR1 as SEHNR and CDR2 as FQNEAQ (reference sequence). CDR3 length: 12 residues. The CDR3 bases are TGTGCCAGCAGCTTCCAGGGTGGTGAAGCTTTCTTT. The encoded protein is CASSFQGGEAFF.

This clone has a handful of counts. The J gene is TRBJ2-6, the V gene TRBV19, with D tentatively TRBD1 (6 bases). The CDR3 is 15 amino acids. Germline V lookup: CDR1 LNHDA, CDR2 SQIVND (reference sequence). With 3 bases removed from V and 2 bases from J, the gap between germline ends came to 8 bases. The CDR3 DNA follows: TGTGCCAGTAGTATGGGGACACCTGGGGCCAACGTCCTGACTTTC. Translation: CASSMGTPGANVLTF.

The CDR3: CASSPPSGGAFGEQYF. In DNA form, the CDR3 reads TGTGCCAGCTCACCACCCAGCGGGGGGGCCTTCGGCGAGCAGTACTTC. This sequence joins TRBV18 and TRBJ2-7, with 10 nucleotides matching TRBD2. Germline CDR1 KGHSH, CDR2 LQKENI. This CDR3 has 16 residues. V was pared by 0 bases and J by 6 bases, with 8 bases of the junction left unmatched. The full variable domain, completed using reference TRBV18 and TRBJ2-7, is NAGVMQNPRHLVRRRGQEARLRCSPMKGHSHVYWYRQLPEEGLKFMVYLQKENIIDESGMPKERFSAEFPKEGPSILRIQQVVRGDSAAYFCASSPPSGGAFGEQYFGPGTRLTVT.

This clone appeared a few times. The V gene is TRBV19, the J gene TRBJ1-5; a possible D gene is TRBD1 (6 bases). This CDR3 is 15 amino acids long. Trimming removed 6 bases from V and 7 bases from J, with 19 bases in between. Germline lookup yields CDR1 LNHDA and CDR2 SQIVND (reference sequence). CDR3 nucleotide sequence: TGTGCCAGTAGCTACGTTGGACAGTCGAACCAGCCCCAGCATTTT. It codes for CASSYVGQSNQPQHF. Full variable domain (remainder filled in from reference TRBV19 and TRBJ1-5): DGGITQSPKYLFRKEGQNVTLSCEQNLNHDAMYWYRQDPGQGLRLIYYSQIVNDFQKGDIAEGYSVSREKKESFPLTVTSAQKNPTAFYLCASSYVGQSNQPQHFGDGTRLSIL.

V is TRBV10-3 and J is TRBJ2-1; 8 bases fit TRBD2. There are 15 residues in the CDR3. The germline gives CDR1 ENHRY, CDR2 SYGVKD. V lost 0 bases to trimming and J lost 9 bases; unmatched junction nucleotides: 7. The CDR3 reads CAISESTGGSPEQFF. DNA of the CDR3: TGTGCCATCAGTGAGTCTACGGGGGGGAGTCCTGAGCAGTTCTTC.

This rearrangement joins TRBV18 to TRBJ2-7, with D unclear. In germline, CDR1 is KGHSH, CDR2 LQKENI. V gave up 3 bases and J gave up 4 bases, with 7 bases separating them. CDR3 length: 12 amino acids. The CDR3 here is CASSPEPYEQYF. The CDR3 nucleotides are TGTGCCAGCTCACCCGAGCCTTACGAGCAGTACTTC.

V and J are TRBV6-6 and TRBJ1-6; D is possibly TRBD1 (5 bases). The CDR3 consists of 13 residues. Looked up from germline, CDR1 is MNHNY and CDR2 is SVGAGI (reference sequence). Trimming left V 3 bases short and J 9 bases short, with 9 bases between. CDR3 sequence reads: CASSYRGGSPLHF. The CDR3, as DNA: TGTGCCAGCAGTTATAGGGGTGGTTCACCCCTCCACTTT.

This chain links TRBV28 with TRBJ1-1; weak D call: TRBD1 (5 bases). V lost 6 bases to trimming and J lost 7 bases, with 15 bases between them. The CDR3 contains 13 residues. Germline loops: CDR1 MDHEN, CDR2 SYDVKM. CDR3 protein: CASSPGGGSEAFF. CDR3 DNA sequence: TGTGCCAGCAGCCCCGGGGGGGGGAGTGAAGCTTTCTTT.

The genes are TRBV11-2 and TRBJ2-2; possible D gene TRBD1, 6 bases. The length of the CDR3 is 13 residues. With 5 bases removed from V and 7 bases from J, the gap between germline ends came to 11 bases. Looked up from germline, CDR1 is SGHAT and CDR2 is FQNNGV. The CDR3 loop reads CASSPGVIGELFF. For the CDR3, the DNA is TGTGCCAGCAGCCCAGGGGTTATCGGGGAGCTGTTTTTT.

This rearrangement joins TRBV10-3 to TRBJ2-5, with 8 bases fitting TRBD2. The length of the CDR3 is 16 residues. Germline CDR1 is ENHRY and CDR2 is SYGVKD. V dropped 6 bases and J dropped 4; count of bases not matched to a gene: 13. DNA of the CDR3: TGTGCCATCAGCTCCCCAGGAGGAGCGGGGGTAGAGACCCAGTACTTC. Protein sequence: CAISSPGGAGVETQYF.

The chain joins TRBV28 to TRBJ2-1; TRBD2 matches at 7 bases. Germline V gives CDR1 MDHEN, CDR2 SYDVKM. The CDR3 runs 13 residues. The J segment lost 6 bases and the V segment lost 10 bases, leaving 9 bases of the junction unmatched. Here the CDR3 DNA reads TGTGCCACCAGGGAGGGAGGTAGCAATGAGCAGTTCTTC. Its translation is CATREGGSNEQFF. The full variable domain, rest sourced from reference TRBV28 and TRBJ2-1, is DVKVTQSSRYLVKRTGEKVFLECVQDMDHENMFWYRQDPGLGLRLIYFSYDVKMKEKGDIPEGYSVSREKKERFSLILESASTNQTSMYLCATREGGSNEQFFGPGTRLTVL.

This clone was counted a few times. The chain couples TRBV6-4 to TRBJ2-1; 12 positions agree with TRBD2. The CDR3 has 14 residues. The germline CDR1 and CDR2 sequences are MRHNA and SNTAGT. V dropped 6 bases and J dropped 8; count of bases not matched to a gene: 5. The CDR3 reads CASRPSGGAHEQFF. The CDR3 nucleotides are TGTGCCAGCAGACCTAGCGGGGGGGCCCATGAGCAGTTCTTC.

This chain joins TRBV19 and TRBJ2-1, with 8 positions matching TRBD2. This CDR3 comprises 15 residues. Germline CDR1 reads LNHDA; CDR2 reads SQIVND (reference sequence). V shed 6 bases, J shed 11 bases, and the junction held 15 bases outside the gene matches. In DNA, the CDR3 is TGTGCCAGTAGCGAATGGCGGGAGGCTTTACCCAAGCAGTTCTTC. Translating it yields CASSEWREALPKQFF.

The gene calls are TRBV6-1 and TRBJ2-3, with D possibly being TRBD1 (8 bases). Trimming took 5 bases from V and 13 from J, leaving 16 bases between them. The CDR3 spans 12 residues. Germline lookup yields CDR1 MNHNS and CDR2 SASEGT. The CDR3 nucleotides read TGTGCCAGCAGTTCTAGGACAGGGAGGGAGTATTTT. Its protein product is CASSSRTGREYF.

This clone was counted between two and nine times. The chain carries TRBV5-1 and TRBJ2-3; the match to TRBD2 covers 9 bases. Germline V CDR1 and CDR2: SGHRS, YFSETQ. The CDR3 is made up of 14 amino acids. J was trimmed by 6 bases and V by 6 bases; bases with no gene match: 8. CDR3 DNA sequence: TGCGCCAGCACGGCGGCGGGAGGGTTGGATACGCAGTATTTT. This encodes CASTAAGGLDTQYF.

This clone was detected only a few times. The chain carries TRBV7-9 and TRBJ2-1, with D unclear. CDR3 length: 13 amino acids. The germline V gene encodes CDR1 SEHNR and CDR2 FQNEAQ (reference sequence). Trimming took off 2 bases at V and 13 bases at J, with 15 bases between the two ends. Written as DNA, the CDR3 is TGTGCCAGCAGCTTATCGTGGCCCCAACGCCAGTTCTTC. This sequence encodes CASSLSWPQRQFF.